The clone carrying this T cell receptor (beta chain) was detected a few times. Its antigen remains unknown. Generated by immunoSEQ multiplex PCR, the TCRdb table keeps only in-frame clones and is missing some. Here the sample spans 140,000 or so clones, around nine tenths being singletons. The data are from a study of T cell responses to AZD1222 COVID-19 vaccine. Study-wide points: White British donors predominated, females outnumbered males, and clonal diversity was possibly underestimated. Seropositivity was recorded at baseline in only a handful of AZD1222 recipients. Regions left unmutated in variants are reportedly the target of nearly half of spike-specific TCRs. Sampled repertoires all dated from after the peak T cell response.

CDR1 and CDR2 (germline): LGHDT, YNNKEL (reference sequence). The CDR3 covers 14 residues. V was clipped by 4 bases and J by 10 bases; unmatched bases: 6. The source of this sequence is an adult in good health. Sequenced material: peripheral blood, taken on day 0 of AZD1222 vaccination. The rearrangement joins TRBV3-1 (or the pseudogene TRBV3-2) to TRBJ1-6; TRBD1 aligns across 8 bases. The CDR3 region is CASSPGQVVSPLHF. CDR3 nucleotides: TGTGCCAGCAGCCCGGGACAGGTAGTATCACCCCTCCACTTT.